This TCR beta chain stems from a study of T cell repertoires in ileal Crohn's disease. Data came from immunoSEQ multiplex PCR; TCRdb stores just in-frame clones and leaves some out. The top ten clones hold 3.5% to 5.5% of a sample with approximately 13,000 clones, 78% of them seen once. V gave up 3 bases and J gave up 10 bases, with 12 bases separating them. CDR3 size: 13 residues. Germline lookup yields CDR1 MNHEY and CDR2 SMNVEV (reference sequence). The chain couples TRBV27 to TRBJ1-4; unclear D gene. This clonotype originated in an adult with Crohn's disease. The sequenced sample was ileal tissue. As DNA, the CDR3 is TGTGCCAGCAGTTTGAATTACCGGGGAAAACTGTTTTTT. Encoded protein: CASSLNYRGKLFF.